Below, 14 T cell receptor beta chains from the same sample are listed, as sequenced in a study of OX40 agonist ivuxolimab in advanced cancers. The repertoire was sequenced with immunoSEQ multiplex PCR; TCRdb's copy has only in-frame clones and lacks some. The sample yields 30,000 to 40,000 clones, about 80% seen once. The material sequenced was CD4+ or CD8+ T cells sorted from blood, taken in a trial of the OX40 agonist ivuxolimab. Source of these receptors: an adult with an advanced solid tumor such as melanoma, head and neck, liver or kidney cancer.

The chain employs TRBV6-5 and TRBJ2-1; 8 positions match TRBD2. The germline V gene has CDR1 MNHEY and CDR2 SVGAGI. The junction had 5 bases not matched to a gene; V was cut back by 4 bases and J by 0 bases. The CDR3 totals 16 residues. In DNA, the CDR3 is TGTGCCAGCAGTTTTAGCGGGACTAGCTCCTACAATGAGCAGTTCTTC. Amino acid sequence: CASSFSGTSSYNEQFF.

The CDR3 DNA reads TGTGCCAGCAGTTACTCGAGGGACGCGGGAGGATACGAGCAGTACTTC. Its protein product is CASSYSRDAGGYEQYF. The V call is TRBV6-5, the J call TRBJ2-7; 8 bases map to TRBD2. CDR3 size: 16 residues. Per the germline V gene, CDR1 is MNHEY and CDR2 is SVGAGI. The V segment lost 0 bases and the J segment 4 bases; nucleotides outside the gene matches: 8.

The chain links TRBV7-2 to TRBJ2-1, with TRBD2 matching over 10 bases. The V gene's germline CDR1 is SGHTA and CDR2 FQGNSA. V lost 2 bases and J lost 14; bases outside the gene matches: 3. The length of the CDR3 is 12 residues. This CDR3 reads CASSLSGRAEFF. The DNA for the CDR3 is TGTGCCAGCAGCTTAAGCGGGAGGGCGGAGTTCTTC.

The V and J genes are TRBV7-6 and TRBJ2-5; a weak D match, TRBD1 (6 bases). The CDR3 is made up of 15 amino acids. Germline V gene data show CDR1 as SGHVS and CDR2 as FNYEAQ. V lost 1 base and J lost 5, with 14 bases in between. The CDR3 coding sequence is TGTGCCAGCAGCTTAGATACAGGGTTGGAGGAGACCCAGTACTTC. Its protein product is CASSLDTGLEETQYF.

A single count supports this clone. DNA for the CDR3: TGTGCCAGCAGTTACATGGAAGGACATGAGCAGTTCTTC. Its protein is CASSYMEGHEQFF. This chain connects TRBV6-5 to TRBJ2-1; D call uncertain. The CDR3 has 13 residues. V lost 2 bases, J lost 8 bases, and 10 bases lay in between. Per germline, CDR1 MNHEY and CDR2 SVGAGI.

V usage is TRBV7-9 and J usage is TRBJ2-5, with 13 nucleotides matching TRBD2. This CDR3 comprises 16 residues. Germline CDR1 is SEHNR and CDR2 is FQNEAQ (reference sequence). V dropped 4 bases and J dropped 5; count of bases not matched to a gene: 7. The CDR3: CASSSQLAGGLETQYF. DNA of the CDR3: TGTGCCAGCAGCTCCCAACTAGCGGGGGGGCTCGAGACCCAGTACTTC.

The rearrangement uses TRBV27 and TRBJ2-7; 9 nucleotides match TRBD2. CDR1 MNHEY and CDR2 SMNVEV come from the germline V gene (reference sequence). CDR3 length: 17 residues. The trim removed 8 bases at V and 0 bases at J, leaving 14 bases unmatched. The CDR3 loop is CASSPLRLAGLSYEQYF. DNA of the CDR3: TGTGCCAGCTCTCCACTTAGGCTAGCGGGACTCTCCTACGAGCAGTACTTC.

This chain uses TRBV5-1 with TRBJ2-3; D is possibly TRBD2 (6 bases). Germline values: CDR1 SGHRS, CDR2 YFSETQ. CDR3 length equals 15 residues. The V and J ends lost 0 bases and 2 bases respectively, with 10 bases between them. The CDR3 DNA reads TGCGCCAGCAGCTTGGTCGGGGGAGACACAGATACGCAGTATTTT. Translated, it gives CASSLVGGDTDTQYF.

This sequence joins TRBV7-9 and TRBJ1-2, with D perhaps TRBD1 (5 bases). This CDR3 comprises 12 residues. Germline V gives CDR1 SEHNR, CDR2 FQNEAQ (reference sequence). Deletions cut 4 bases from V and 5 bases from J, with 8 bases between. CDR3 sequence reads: CASSSGTYGYTF. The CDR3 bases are TGTGCCAGCAGCTCCGGGACTTATGGCTACACCTTC.

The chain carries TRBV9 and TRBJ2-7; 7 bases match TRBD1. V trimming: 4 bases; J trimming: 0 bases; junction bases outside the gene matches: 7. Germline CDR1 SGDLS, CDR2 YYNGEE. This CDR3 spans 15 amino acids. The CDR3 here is CASSLGTALSYEQYF. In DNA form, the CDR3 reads TGTGCCAGCAGCCTTGGGACAGCCCTCTCCTACGAGCAGTACTTC. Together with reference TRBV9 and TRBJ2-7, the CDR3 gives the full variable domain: DSGVTQTPKHLITATGQRVTLRCSPRSGDLSVYWYQQSLDQGLQFLIQYYNGEERAKGNILERFSAQQFPDLHSELNLSSLELGDSALYFCASSLGTALSYEQYFGPGTRLTVT.

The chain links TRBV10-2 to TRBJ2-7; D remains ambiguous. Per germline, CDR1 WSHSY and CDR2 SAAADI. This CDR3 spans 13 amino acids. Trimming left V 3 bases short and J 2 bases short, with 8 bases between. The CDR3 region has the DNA TGCGCCAGCAGTGAAAACGCAGCCTACGAGCAGTACTTC. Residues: CASSENAAYEQYF.

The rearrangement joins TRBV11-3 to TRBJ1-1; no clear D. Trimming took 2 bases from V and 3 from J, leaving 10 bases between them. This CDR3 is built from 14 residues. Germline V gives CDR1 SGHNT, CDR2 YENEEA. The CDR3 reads CASSLRGGDTEAFF. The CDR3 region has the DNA TGTGCCAGCAGCTTAAGAGGAGGTGACACTGAAGCTTTCTTT.

CDR3 sequence (DNA): TGTGCCAGCAGCCCGGGGGGCAACACTGAAGCTTTCTTT. This translates into CASSPGGNTEAFF. The chain carries TRBV7-6 and TRBJ1-1; TRBD1 is a possible D gene (6 bases). This CDR3 spans 13 amino acids. Trimming stripped 5 bases from V and 2 bases from J, with 9 bases between. Germline loops: CDR1 SGHVS, CDR2 FNYEAQ.

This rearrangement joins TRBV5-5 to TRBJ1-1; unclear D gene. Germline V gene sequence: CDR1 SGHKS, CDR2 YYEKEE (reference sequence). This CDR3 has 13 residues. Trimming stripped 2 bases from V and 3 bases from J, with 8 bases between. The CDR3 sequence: CASSLHLDTEAFF. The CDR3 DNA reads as TGTGCCAGCAGCTTACACCTGGACACTGAAGCTTTCTTT. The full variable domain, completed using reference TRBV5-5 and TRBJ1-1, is DAGVTQSPTHLIKTRGQQVTLRCSPISGHKSVSWYQQVLGQGPQFIFQYYEKEERGRGNFPDRFSARQFPNYSSELNVNALLLGDSALYLCASSLHLDTEAFFGQGTRLTVV.